This TCR beta chain was sequenced in a study of blood T cell repertoires in COVID-19. Study as a whole: Both acute and convalescent COVID-19 samples were obtained from the United States, Italy and Spain. In each case, the material was cDNA or gDNA derived from T cells, B-cell-depleted T cells, or PBMCs.

Authors' processing steps: It was from reference gene primer amplification that nucleated cell counts were estimated. TCRdb keeps only in-frame clones here, not all; method: immunoSEQ multiplex PCR. V, J and clone size derive from that table, while D and trimming were established from the DNA sequence. The sample comprises about 200,000 clones, around 80% of which are singletons, and around 7.4% rests with the top ten. Germline CDR1 and CDR2: SGHAT and FQNNGV. The V end lost 5 bases, the J end lost 0 bases, and 7 bases lay between the germline ends. This CDR3 region has 13 residues. The V gene is TRBV11-2, the J gene TRBJ1-1; no clear D gene. The sequence came from a woman in her thirties or forties with acute COVID-19. The sample was PBMCs or T cells enriched from blood (not recorded which). The CDR3 sequence is CASSLIMNTEAFF. The CDR3 nucleotides read TGTGCCAGCAGCCTAATAATGAACACTGAAGCTTTCTTT.